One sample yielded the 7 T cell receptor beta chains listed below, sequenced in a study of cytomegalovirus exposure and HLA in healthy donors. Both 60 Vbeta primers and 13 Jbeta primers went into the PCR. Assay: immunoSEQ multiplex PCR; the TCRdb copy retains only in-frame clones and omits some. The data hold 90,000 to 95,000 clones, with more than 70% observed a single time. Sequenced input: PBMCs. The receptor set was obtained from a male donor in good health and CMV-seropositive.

The CDR3 DNA is TGCGCCAGCAGCCCAGGGACTAGCGGGAGAATAGGCGGGGAGCTGTTTTTT. It specifies CASSPGTSGRIGGELFF. The chain employs TRBV5-1 and TRBJ2-2; 14 bases match TRBD2. Trimming cost V 4 bases and J 7 bases; bases outside gene matches: 9. Germline V CDR1 and CDR2: SGHRS, YFSETQ. This CDR3 has 17 residues.

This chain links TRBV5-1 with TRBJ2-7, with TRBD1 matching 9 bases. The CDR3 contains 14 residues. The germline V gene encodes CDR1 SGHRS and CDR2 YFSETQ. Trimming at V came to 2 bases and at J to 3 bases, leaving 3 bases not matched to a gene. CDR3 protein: CASSLPGQGYEQYF. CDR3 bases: TGCGCCAGCAGCTTACCGGGACAGGGCTACGAGCAGTACTTC.

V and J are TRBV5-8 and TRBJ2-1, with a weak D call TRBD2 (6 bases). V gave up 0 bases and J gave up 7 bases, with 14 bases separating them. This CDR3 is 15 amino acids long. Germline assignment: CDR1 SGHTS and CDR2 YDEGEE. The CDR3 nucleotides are TGTGCCAGCAGCTTGGTTCCGGGAGTGGGGAATGAGCAGTTCTTC. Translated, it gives CASSLVPGVGNEQFF. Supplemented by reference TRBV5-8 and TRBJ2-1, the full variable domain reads EAGVTQSPTHLIKTRGQQATLRCSPISGHTSVYWYQQALGLGLQFLLWYDEGEERNRGNFPPRFSGRQFPNYSSELNVNALELEDSALYLCASSLVPGVGNEQFFGPGTRLTVL.

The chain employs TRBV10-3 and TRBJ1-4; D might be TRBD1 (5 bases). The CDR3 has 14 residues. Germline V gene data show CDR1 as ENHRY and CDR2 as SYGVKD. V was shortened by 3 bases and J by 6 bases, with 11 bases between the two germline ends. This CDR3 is CAISDEWGHEKLFF. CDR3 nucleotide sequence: TGTGCCATCAGTGACGAGTGGGGCCATGAAAAACTGTTTTTT.

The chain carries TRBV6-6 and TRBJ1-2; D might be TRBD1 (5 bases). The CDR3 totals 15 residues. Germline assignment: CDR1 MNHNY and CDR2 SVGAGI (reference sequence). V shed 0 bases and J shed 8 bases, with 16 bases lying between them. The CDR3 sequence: CASSYSRGGEEGYTF. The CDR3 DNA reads TGTGCCAGCAGTTACTCGAGGGGCGGGGAGGAGGGCTACACCTTC.

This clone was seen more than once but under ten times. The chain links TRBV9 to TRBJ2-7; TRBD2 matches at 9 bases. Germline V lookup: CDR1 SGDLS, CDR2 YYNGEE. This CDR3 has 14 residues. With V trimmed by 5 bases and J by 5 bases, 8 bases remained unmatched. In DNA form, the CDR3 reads TGTGCCAGCAGTGACGGACTAGCGAGCAACGAGCAGTACTTC. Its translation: CASSDGLASNEQYF.

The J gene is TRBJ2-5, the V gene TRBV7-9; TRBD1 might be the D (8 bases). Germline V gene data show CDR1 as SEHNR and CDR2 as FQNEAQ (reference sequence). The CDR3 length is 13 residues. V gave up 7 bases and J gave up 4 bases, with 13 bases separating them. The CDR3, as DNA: TGTGCCAGCAACAGGGGGGGTAGAGAGACCCAGTACTTC. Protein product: CASNRGGRETQYF.